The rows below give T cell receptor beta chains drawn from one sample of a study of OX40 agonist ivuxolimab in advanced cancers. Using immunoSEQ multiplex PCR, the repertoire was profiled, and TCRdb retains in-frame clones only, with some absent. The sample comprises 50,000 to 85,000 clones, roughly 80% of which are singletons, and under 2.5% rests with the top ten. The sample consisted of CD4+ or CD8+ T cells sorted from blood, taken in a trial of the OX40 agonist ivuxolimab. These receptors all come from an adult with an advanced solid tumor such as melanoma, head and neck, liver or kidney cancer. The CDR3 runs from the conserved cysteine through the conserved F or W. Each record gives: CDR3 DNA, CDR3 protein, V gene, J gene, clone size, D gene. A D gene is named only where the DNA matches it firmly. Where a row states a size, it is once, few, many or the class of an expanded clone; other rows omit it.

CDR3nt: TGCAGCGCCAGACAGGGGTTTGGAGATGGCTACACCTTC
CDR3aa: CSARQGFGDGYTF
v_gene: TRBV29-1
j_gene: TRBJ1-2
abundance: NA
d_gene: TRBD1

CDR3nt: TGTGCCACCAGCAGAGAAGGGATGGTCACCGGGGAGCTGTTTTTT
CDR3aa: CATSREGMVTGELFF
v_gene: TRBV15
j_gene: TRBJ2-2
abundance: few
d_gene: NA

CDR3nt: TGTGCCAGCAGTGGTAGGGACAGGCACTATGGCTACACCTTC
CDR3aa: CASSGRDRHYGYTF
v_gene: TRBV25-1
j_gene: TRBJ1-2
abundance: NA
d_gene: TRBD1

CDR3nt: TGTGCCAGCAGCTTGCCCGGAGGTGAGCAGTTCTTC
CDR3aa: CASSLPGGEQFF
v_gene: TRBV5-6
j_gene: TRBJ2-1
abundance: NA
d_gene: NA

CDR3nt: TGTGCCTGGAGTCCACGCCCCAACGAGCAGTACTTC
CDR3aa: CAWSPRPNEQYF
v_gene: TRBV30
j_gene: TRBJ2-7
abundance: NA
d_gene: NA

CDR3nt: TGTGCCAGCAGTATTCTTTCGGGACAAATTGGCTACACCTTC
CDR3aa: CASSILSGQIGYTF
v_gene: TRBV28
j_gene: TRBJ1-2
abundance: NA
d_gene: NA

CDR3nt: TGTGCCAGCAGCCAACTAACTAGCACAGATACGCAGTATTTT
CDR3aa: CASSQLTSTDTQYF
v_gene: TRBV7-7
j_gene: TRBJ2-3
abundance: NA
d_gene: NA

CDR3nt: TGTGCCAGCAGTGTCGCCAGGGACACTGAAGCTTTCTTT
CDR3aa: CASSVARDTEAFF
v_gene: TRBV2
j_gene: TRBJ1-1
abundance: NA
d_gene: NA

CDR3nt: TGTGCCAGCAGTTACCGGGACAGATACAATGAGCAGTTCTTC
CDR3aa: CASSYRDRYNEQFF
v_gene: TRBV6-6
j_gene: TRBJ2-1
abundance: NA
d_gene: TRBD1

CDR3nt: TGCGCCAGCAGCCACGACCGAGACATTCAGTACTTC
CDR3aa: CASSHDRDIQYF
v_gene: TRBV5-1
j_gene: TRBJ2-4
abundance: once
d_gene: NA

CDR3nt: TGTGCCAGCAGTTACGTCGGGACGGGATCCTCCGAGCAGTACTTC
CDR3aa: CASSYVGTGSSEQYF
v_gene: TRBV6-5
j_gene: TRBJ2-7
abundance: once
d_gene: NA

CDR3nt: TGTGCCAGCAGTGAAACGATAGGACTAGCGACTTACTTC
CDR3aa: CASSETIGLATYF
v_gene: TRBV2
j_gene: TRBJ2-4
abundance: NA
d_gene: TRBD2

CDR3nt: TGCGCCAGCAGCCCGAACAGAGCCTCCTACGAGCAGTACTTC
CDR3aa: CASSPNRASYEQYF
v_gene: TRBV5-1
j_gene: TRBJ2-7
abundance: once
d_gene: NA

CDR3nt: TGTGCTAGTGGTTTACCCGGGACAGGGGACCTATTCGGACTAGCGGGAGATGACAATGAGCAGTTCTTC
CDR3aa: CASGLPGTGDLFGLAGDDNEQFF
v_gene: TRBV12-5
j_gene: TRBJ2-1
abundance: NA
d_gene: TRBD2

CDR3nt: TGTGCCAGCAAAGGTGGAAGGGTGGGTGAGCAGTACTTC
CDR3aa: CASKGGRVGEQYF
v_gene: TRBV11-2
j_gene: TRBJ2-7
abundance: NA
d_gene: NA

CDR3nt: TGCAGCGTTGGCGACAGCGCTTATGGCTACACCTTC
CDR3aa: CSVGDSAYGYTF
v_gene: TRBV29-1
j_gene: TRBJ1-2
abundance: NA
d_gene: NA

CDR3nt: TGTGCCAGCAGCTTGGGTAGCGTCCAAGAGACCCAGTACTTC
CDR3aa: CASSLGSVQETQYF
v_gene: TRBV5-5
j_gene: TRBJ2-5
abundance: NA
d_gene: NA